Listed below are T cell receptor beta chains from one sample, sequenced in a study of molecular identifiers for immune sequencing clone quantification. TCRdb re-analysed the PCR reads in MiXCR, keeping a single row per CDR3 protein. This sample has 490,000 or so distinct CDR3 sequences, with roughly 25% found just once. Sequencing was performed on naive CD8+ T cells from blood, with Jurkat cell RNA spiked in. Receptor source: a human donor in good health. Some libraries in this study had Jurkat cell RNA spiked in. Both conserved end residues are part of each CDR3. D genes are given only for firm matches. Clone size is stated in some rows and not others, as once, few, many or a class when expanded.

clone size	J gene	D gene	V gene	CDR3 DNA	CDR3 protein
many	TRBJ2-3	TRBD2	TRBV28	TGTGCCAGCACTTCCGGGACTAGCGGACGCACAGATACGCAGTATTTT	CASTSGTSGRTDTQYF
many	TRBJ2-1	.	TRBV7-6	TGTGCCAGCAGCCAAGGGCCGGGATCTTTAACCTACAATGAGCAGTTCTTC	CASSQGPGSLTYNEQFF
many	TRBJ2-7	TRBD1	TRBV5-1	TGCGCCAGCAGCTCGACCTATGGGACAGTTAACGAGCAGTACTTC	CASSSTYGTVNEQYF
.	TRBJ2-7	.	TRBV30	TGTGCCTGGAGCTCCGGACAGTCCTACGAGCAGTACTTC	CAWSSGQSYEQYF
many	TRBJ1-5	.	TRBV6-2/TRBV6-3	TGTGCCAGCAGCCCCAGGACTGGGGACGGTCTCCCGCCCCAGCATTTT	CASSPRTGDGLPPQHF
many	TRBJ1-1	.	TRBV30	TGTGCCTGGAGTCGAATACAGAACACTGAAGCTTTCTTT	CAWSRIQNTEAFF
few	TRBJ2-2	.	TRBV6-5	TGTGCCAGCAGTTACGGGTGGACCGGGGAGCTGTTTTTT	CASSYGWTGELFF
.	TRBJ2-3	TRBD2	TRBV20-1	TGCAGTGTGCTCCCCCCGGGACTAGCGGGAATATTCACAGATACGCAGTATTTT	CSVLPPGLAGIFTDTQYF
few	TRBJ2-7	.	TRBV5-6	TGTGCCAGCAGCTTTAGCCAGGCCTACGAGCAGTACTTC	CASSFSQAYEQYF
few	TRBJ2-1	.	TRBV6-2/TRBV6-3	TGTGCCAGCAGTTACCAGACGTGGGGCAATGAGCAGTTCTTC	CASSYQTWGNEQFF
many	TRBJ2-4	TRBD1	TRBV12-3/TRBV12-4	TGTGCCAGCAGTTTGGGGATCTCACAGGGGGCTGGCAAAAACATTCAGTACTTC	CASSLGISQGAGKNIQYF
few	TRBJ2-7	TRBD2	TRBV9	TGTGCCAGCAGCGAGGGAATAGCGGGGGGGTTCTCCGAGCAGTACTTC	CASSEGIAGGFSEQYF
few	TRBJ2-7	.	TRBV7-9	TGTGCCAGCACCGAGGGGACGGGCGGCGAGCAGTACTTC	CASTEGTGGEQYF
.	TRBJ2-7	.	TRBV20-1	TGCAGTGCTAGAGACGTAAGTAGCTACGAGCAGTACTTC	CSARDVSSYEQYF
many	TRBJ1-2	.	TRBV27	TGTGCCAGCAGTCCGGTCCGGCCCGCGGGGGCCTATGGCTACACCTTC	CASSPVRPAGAYGYTF
few	TRBJ2-5	.	TRBV4-3	TGCGCCAGCAGCCAAGGTACAGTCGAAGAGACCCAGTACTTC	CASSQGTVEETQYF
.	TRBJ1-1	.	TRBV30	TGTGCCTGGAGTGGGCAGCGTAACACTGAAGCTTTCTTT	CAWSGQRNTEAFF
few	TRBJ2-3	TRBD2	TRBV20-1	TGCAGTGCTAGAGCTACTAGCGGGAGTACCAGCACAGATACGCAGTATTTT	CSARATSGSTSTDTQYF
.	TRBJ2-7	TRBD1	TRBV4-3	TGCGCCAGCAGCCAAGATACCGGGACAGGCTACGAGCAGTACTTC	CASSQDTGTGYEQYF
few	TRBJ2-3	.	TRBV27	TGTGCCACCCTTTTATGGCAGGGTAGCACAGATACGCAGTATTTT	CATLLWQGSTDTQYF
.	TRBJ2-7	TRBD2	TRBV5-3	TGTGCCAGCAGCCCCCGGGTAGCGGGAGCCTACGAGCAGTACTTC	CASSPRVAGAYEQYF
few	TRBJ1-2	TRBD1	TRBV20-1	TGCAGTGCCGGGGGACCGGGGACAGGGATGATCGGCTACACCTTC	CSAGGPGTGMIGYTF
few	TRBJ2-7	TRBD1	TRBV19	TGTGCCAGTAGCCTTGGACAGGGTTGGATCTACGAGCAGTACTTC	CASSLGQGWIYEQYF
.	TRBJ2-7	.	TRBV19	TGTGCCAGTAGTGACGGACAGCCTGGGGAGCAGTACTTC	CASSDGQPGEQYF
.	TRBJ2-7	.	TRBV18	TGTGCCAGCTCACCCGTGGCCAGGGTGGACGAGCAGAACTTC	CASSPVARVDEQNF
.	TRBJ2-1	.	TRBV11-3	TGTGCCAGCAGCTTAGATGTATCGGAGCAGGGTACGATCAATGAGCAGTTCTTC	CASSLDVSEQGTINEQFF
.	TRBJ2-7	.	TRBV25-1	TGTGCCAGCAGTGAATTTTCGTCGAGGGGCAGCTCCTACGAGCAGTACTTC	CASSEFSSRGSSYEQYF
few	TRBJ2-1	TRBD2	TRBV7-9	TGTGCCAGCAGCCCCGGTAGCGGGATCTCCTACAATGAGCAGTTCTTC	CASSPGSGISYNEQFF
.	TRBJ2-5	.	TRBV5-4	TGTGCCAGCAGCTTGGGTGTCTCATACCGGGAGACCCAGTACTTC	CASSLGVSYRETQYF
.	TRBJ1-1	.	TRBV6-6	TGTGCCAGCAGAAAGTGCGGCTTGAGTATGAACACTGAAGCTTTCTTT	CASRKCGLSMNTEAFF
few	TRBJ2-7	.	TRBV28	TGTGCCAGCAGCCGGGGGCAGAACACCTACGAGCAGTACTTC	CASSRGQNTYEQYF
few	TRBJ2-5	.	TRBV3-1	TGTGCCAGCAGCCAAGAGGATTGGTACCAAGAGACCCAGTACTTC	CASSQEDWYQETQYF
.	TRBJ2-7	.	TRBV6-1	TGTGCCAGCAGTAACCCCCCGCCCCCGACAGGCTACGAGCAGTACTTC	CASSNPPPPTGYEQYF
few	TRBJ2-2	TRBD1	TRBV7-7	TGTGCCAGCAGCTTAGAGGGACAGGGGGCGCGTACCGGGGAGCTGTTTTTT	CASSLEGQGARTGELFF
few	TRBJ2-7	TRBD1	TRBV4-3	TGCGCCAGCAGCCAGGGACAGGTTCCCTCCTACGAGCAGTACTTC	CASSQGQVPSYEQYF
.	TRBJ1-2	TRBD1	TRBV5-3	TGTGCCAGCAGCATAGGACAGGGCGCCTATGGCTACACCTTC	CASSIGQGAYGYTF
few	TRBJ1-5	.	TRBV19	TGTGCCAGTAGTATATCTCGGGGGCATAGTCAGCCCCAGCATTTT	CASSISRGHSQPQHF
.	TRBJ2-1	TRBD2	TRBV29-1	TGCAGCGTTGAGCACCTCAGCGGGATCTACAATGAGCAGTTCTTC	CSVEHLSGIYNEQFF
few	TRBJ2-1	TRBD2	TRBV5-4	TGTGCCAGCAGCTTGGTAGCGGGAGGAGGTAATGAGCAGTTCTTC	CASSLVAGGGNEQFF
once	TRBJ2-5	.	TRBV6-5	TGTGCCAGCAGTTACTCGATCATCAGGGCGGAGACCCAGTACTTC	CASSYSIIRAETQYF
few	TRBJ1-4	.	TRBV20-1	TGCAGTGCTAGAACTCTCCAGAATGAAAAACTGTTTTTT	CSARTLQNEKLFF
few	TRBJ2-3	TRBD2	TRBV6-2/TRBV6-3	TGTGCCAGCAGTTACTCCACCGGGACTAGCGGGGCCTGGGGAGATACGCAGTATTTT	CASSYSTGTSGAWGDTQYF
.	TRBJ2-7	.	TRBV28	TGTGCCTGCAACATACAGAGAACCTACGAGCAGTACTTC	CACNIQRTYEQYF
many	TRBJ2-1	.	TRBV7-2	TGTGCCAGCAGCTACGGGGTACTTAAATCTAGCTCCTACAATGAGCAGTTCTTC	CASSYGVLKSSSYNEQFF
few	TRBJ2-2	TRBD2	TRBV7-6	TGTGCCAGCAGTCCCACTAGCGGGGGGATTAACGGGGAGCTGTTTTTT	CASSPTSGGINGELFF
many	TRBJ2-7	TRBD2	TRBV6-5	TGTGCCAGCAGTTATTCCGAAGCGGGAGGGCCCAACGAGCAGTACTTC	CASSYSEAGGPNEQYF
few	TRBJ1-5	.	TRBV20-1	TGCAGTGCTAGAGGCCGACTGGAGAGCAATCAGCCCCAGCATTTT	CSARGRLESNQPQHF
.	TRBJ1-1	TRBD1	TRBV12-3/TRBV12-4	TGTGCCAGCATTCTTCCGGGACAGCCGATCTTT	CASILPGQPIF
.	TRBJ2-7	TRBD2	TRBV5-5	TGTGCCAGCAGACTAGCGGGGGATAACGAGCAGTACTTC	CASRLAGDNEQYF
.	TRBJ1-3	.	TRBV29-1	TGCAGCGTATTAGGCTTGGGCTCTGGAAACACCATATATTTT	CSVLGLGSGNTIYF
few	TRBJ1-2	.	TRBV19	TGTGCCAGTAGTATAGGTGCCACGGGCTACACCTTC	CASSIGATGYTF
few	TRBJ2-2	.	TRBV5-1	TGCGCCAGCAGCTTGGGACCAGCGGACACCGGGGAGCTGTTTTTT	CASSLGPADTGELFF
.	TRBJ2-3	.	TRBV28	TGTGCCAGCAGTTACACTAGCACAGATACGCAGAATTTT	CASSYTSTDTQNF
.	TRBJ1-6	.	TRBV4-2	TGTGCCAGCAGCCAAGATCTGGTTGATGAATATAATTCACCCCTCCACTTT	CASSQDLVDEYNSPLHF
few	TRBJ2-7	TRBD1	TRBV2	TGTGCCAGCGGGGGACAGAAGAACGTCTACGAGCAGTACTTC	CASGGQKNVYEQYF
few	TRBJ2-7	.	TRBV27	TGTGCCAGCAGTCCTTTACTAGGAATGCGGTACTTC	CASSPLLGMRYF
.	TRBJ2-7	TRBD1	TRBV10-3	TGTGCCATCAGAGATACCGGGACAGGGGGCTTCAACGAGCAGTACTTC	CAIRDTGTGGFNEQYF
few	TRBJ2-6	.	TRBV12-3/TRBV12-4	TGTGCCAGCAGTGGAACAGGGATAGGGGCCAACGTCCTGACTTTC	CASSGTGIGANVLTF
many	TRBJ2-6	.	TRBV6-5	TGTGCCAGCAGTTACGGTTTGGGTGGGGCCAACGTCCTGACTTTC	CASSYGLGGANVLTF